The source of this T cell receptor beta chain is a study of T cell responses to AZD1222 COVID-19 vaccine. Study-level points and caveats: Spike regions recognized by vaccine-associated CD4 TCRs spanned the protein, led by 160-218 and 743-854.

In germline, CDR1 is MNHEY, CDR2 SVGAGI. The CDR3 sequence is 14 residues long. Trimming took off 6 bases at V and 4 bases at J, with 15 bases between the two ends. Some clones are missing from TCRdb's copy, which holds only in-frame ones; the method was immunoSEQ multiplex PCR. The top ten clones hold around 5% of a sample with under 150,000 clones, around 90% of them seen once. A remark on this clone: Its antigen is unknown.

This chain uses TRBV6-5 with TRBJ1-2; TRBD1 might be the D (5 bases). The clonotype was recovered from an adult in good health. The sequencing used peripheral blood, collected on day 0 of AZD1222 vaccination. This chain's CDR3 is CASRGQGRPYGYTF. CDR3 nucleotide sequence: TGTGCCAGCAGAGGGCAGGGAAGGCCCTATGGCTACACCTTC.